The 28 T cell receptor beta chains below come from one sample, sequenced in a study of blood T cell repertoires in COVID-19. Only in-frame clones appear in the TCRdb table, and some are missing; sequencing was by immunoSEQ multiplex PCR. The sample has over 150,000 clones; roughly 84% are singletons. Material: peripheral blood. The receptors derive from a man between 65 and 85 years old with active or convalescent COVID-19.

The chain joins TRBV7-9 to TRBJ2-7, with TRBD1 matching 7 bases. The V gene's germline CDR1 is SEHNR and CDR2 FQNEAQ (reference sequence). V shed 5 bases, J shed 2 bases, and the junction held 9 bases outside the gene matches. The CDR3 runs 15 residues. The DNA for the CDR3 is TGTGCCAGCAGCGTCCGGGACAGTCCGACCTACGAGCAGTACTTC. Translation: CASSVRDSPTYEQYF. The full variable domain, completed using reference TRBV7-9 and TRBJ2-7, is DTGVSQNPRHKITKRGQNVTFRCDPISEHNRLYWYRQTLGQGPEFLTYFQNEAQLEKSRLLSDRFSAERPKGSFSTLEIQRTEQGDSAMYLCASSVRDSPTYEQYFGPGTRLTVT.

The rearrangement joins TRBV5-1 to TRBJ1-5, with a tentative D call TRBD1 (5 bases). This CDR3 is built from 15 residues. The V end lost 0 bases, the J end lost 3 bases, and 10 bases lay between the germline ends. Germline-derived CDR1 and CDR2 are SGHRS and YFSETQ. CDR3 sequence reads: CASSLGGGYNQPQHF. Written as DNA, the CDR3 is TGCGCCAGCAGCTTGGGCGGGGGGTACAATCAGCCCCAGCATTTT. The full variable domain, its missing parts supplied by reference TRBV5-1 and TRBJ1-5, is KAGVTQTPRYLIKTRGQQVTLSCSPISGHRSVSWYQQTPGQGLQFLFEYFSETQRNKGNFPGRFSGRQFSNSRSEMNVSTLELGDSALYLCASSLGGGYNQPQHFGDGTRLSIL.

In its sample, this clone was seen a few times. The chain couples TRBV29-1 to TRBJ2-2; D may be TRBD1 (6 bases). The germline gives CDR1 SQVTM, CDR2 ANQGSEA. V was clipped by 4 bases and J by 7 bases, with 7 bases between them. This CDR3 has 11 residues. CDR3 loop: CSVGQVGELFF. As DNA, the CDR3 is TGCAGCGTTGGACAGGTCGGGGAGCTGTTTTTT.

The CDR3 DNA is TGCGCCAGCAGCAAGGACAGGGAGGGAGGCTACACCTTC. This codes for CASSKDREGGYTF. The chain combines TRBV5-1 with TRBJ1-2; 8 nucleotides align to TRBD1. There are 13 residues in the CDR3. Germline lookup yields CDR1 SGHRS and CDR2 YFSETQ. V dropped 4 bases and J dropped 8; count of bases not matched to a gene: 7.

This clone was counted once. This chain's CDR3 is CASNPGAGVLDEQFF. The CDR3, as DNA: TGTGCCAGCAACCCCGGGGCGGGAGTCTTGGATGAGCAGTTCTTC. The rearrangement joins TRBV7-9 to TRBJ2-1, with 7 nucleotides matching TRBD2. V was pared by 7 bases and J by 8 bases, with 14 bases of the junction left unmatched. The CDR3 has 15 amino acids. CDR1 and CDR2 from the germline V gene are SEHNR and FQNEAQ (reference sequence).

The CDR3 here is CASSPVAPQGQPQHF. The CDR3 DNA is TGTGCCAGCTCACCAGTGGCCCCTCAGGGTCAGCCCCAGCATTTT. V gene TRBV18 combines with J gene TRBJ1-5, with D possibly matching TRBD1 (5 bases). The V and J ends lost 2 bases and 6 bases respectively, with 14 bases between them. This CDR3 spans 15 amino acids. Germline-derived CDR1 and CDR2 are KGHSH and LQKENI.

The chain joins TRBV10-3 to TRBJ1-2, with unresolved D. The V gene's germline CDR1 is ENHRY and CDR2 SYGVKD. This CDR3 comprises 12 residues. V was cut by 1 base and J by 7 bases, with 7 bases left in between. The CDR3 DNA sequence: TGTGCCATCAGTGAGTGGAGTTTTGGCTACACCTTC. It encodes CAISEWSFGYTF.

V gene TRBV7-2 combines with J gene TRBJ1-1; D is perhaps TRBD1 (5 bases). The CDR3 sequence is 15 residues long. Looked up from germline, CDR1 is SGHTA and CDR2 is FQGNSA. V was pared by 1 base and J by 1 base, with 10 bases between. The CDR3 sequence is CASSLGITGNTEAFF. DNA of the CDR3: TGTGCCAGCAGCTTAGGGATAACAGGGAACACTGAAGCTTTCTTT.

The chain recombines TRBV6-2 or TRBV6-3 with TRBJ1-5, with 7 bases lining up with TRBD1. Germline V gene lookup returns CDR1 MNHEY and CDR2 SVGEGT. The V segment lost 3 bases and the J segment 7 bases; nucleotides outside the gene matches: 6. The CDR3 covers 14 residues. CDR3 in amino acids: CASSYAQGGQPQHF. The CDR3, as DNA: TGTGCCAGCAGTTATGCCCAGGGGGGCCAGCCCCAGCATTTT.

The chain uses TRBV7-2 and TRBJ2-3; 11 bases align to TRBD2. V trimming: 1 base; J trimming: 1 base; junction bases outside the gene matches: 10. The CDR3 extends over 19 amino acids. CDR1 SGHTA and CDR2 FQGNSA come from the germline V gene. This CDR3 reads CASSLGLAGGWGGTDTQYF. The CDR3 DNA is TGTGCCAGCAGCTTAGGTCTAGCGGGAGGCTGGGGCGGCACAGATACGCAGTATTTT.

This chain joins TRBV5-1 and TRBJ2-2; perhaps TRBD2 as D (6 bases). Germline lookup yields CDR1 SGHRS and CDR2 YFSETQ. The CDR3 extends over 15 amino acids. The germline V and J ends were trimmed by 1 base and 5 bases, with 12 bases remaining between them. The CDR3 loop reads CASSLQGEATGELFF. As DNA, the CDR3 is TGCGCCAGCAGCTTGCAAGGGGAGGCGACCGGGGAGCTGTTTTTT.

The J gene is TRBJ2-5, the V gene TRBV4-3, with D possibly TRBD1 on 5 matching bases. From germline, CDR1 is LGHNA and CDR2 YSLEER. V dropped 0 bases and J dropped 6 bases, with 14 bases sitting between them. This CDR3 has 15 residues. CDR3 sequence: CASSQDSARAKTQYF. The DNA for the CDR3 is TGCGCCAGCAGCCAAGATTCCGCCAGGGCCAAGACCCAGTACTTC.

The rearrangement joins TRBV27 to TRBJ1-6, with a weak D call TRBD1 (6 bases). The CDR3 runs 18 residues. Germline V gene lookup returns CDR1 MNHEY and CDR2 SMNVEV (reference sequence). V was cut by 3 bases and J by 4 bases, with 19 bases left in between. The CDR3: CASSFRDTPGWYNSPLHF. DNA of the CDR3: TGTGCCAGCAGTTTCAGGGACACCCCCGGTTGGTATAATTCACCCCTCCACTTT.

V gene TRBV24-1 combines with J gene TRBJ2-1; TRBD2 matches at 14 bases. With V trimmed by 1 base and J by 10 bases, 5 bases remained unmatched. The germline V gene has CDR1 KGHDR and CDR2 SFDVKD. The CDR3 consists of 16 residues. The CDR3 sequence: CATSDFGTSGSDEQFF. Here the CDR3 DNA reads TGTGCCACCAGTGATTTTGGGACTAGCGGGAGTGACGAGCAGTTCTTC.

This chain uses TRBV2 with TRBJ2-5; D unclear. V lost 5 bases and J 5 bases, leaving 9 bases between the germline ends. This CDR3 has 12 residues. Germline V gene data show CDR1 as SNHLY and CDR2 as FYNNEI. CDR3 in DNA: TGTGCCAGCAGTCTTCGGTCGGAGACCCAGTACTTC. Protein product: CASSLRSETQYF.

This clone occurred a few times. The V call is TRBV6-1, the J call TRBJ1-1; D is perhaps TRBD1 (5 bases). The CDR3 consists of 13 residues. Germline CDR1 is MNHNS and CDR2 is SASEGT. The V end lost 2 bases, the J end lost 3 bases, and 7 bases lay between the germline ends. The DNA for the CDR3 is TGTGCCAGCAGTGAACAGGGTCACACTGAAGCTTTCTTT. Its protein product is CASSEQGHTEAFF.

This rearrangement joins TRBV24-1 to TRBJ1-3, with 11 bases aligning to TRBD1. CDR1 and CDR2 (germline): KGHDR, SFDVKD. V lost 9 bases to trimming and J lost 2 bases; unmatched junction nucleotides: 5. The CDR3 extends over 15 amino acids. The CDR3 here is CATHWTGGTGNTIYF. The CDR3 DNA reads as TGTGCCACCCACTGGACAGGGGGCACTGGAAACACCATATATTTT.

The CDR3 sequence: CASSIGRSGNQPQHF. CDR3 DNA: TGTGCCAGTAGTATAGGGAGGAGCGGCAATCAGCCCCAGCATTTT. V gene TRBV19 combines with J gene TRBJ1-5; unclear D gene. Trimming shortened V by 1 base and J by 2 bases, and 9 bases separated the two germline ends. The length of the CDR3 is 15 residues. CDR1 is LNHDA and CDR2 is SQIVND in the germline V gene (reference sequence).

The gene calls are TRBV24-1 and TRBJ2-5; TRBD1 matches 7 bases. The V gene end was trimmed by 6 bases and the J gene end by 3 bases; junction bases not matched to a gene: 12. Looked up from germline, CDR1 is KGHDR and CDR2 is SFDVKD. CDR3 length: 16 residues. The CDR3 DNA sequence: TGTGCCACCAGTAGGGCGCCTGGGACAGCTAAAGAGACCCAGTACTTC. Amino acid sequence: CATSRAPGTAKETQYF.

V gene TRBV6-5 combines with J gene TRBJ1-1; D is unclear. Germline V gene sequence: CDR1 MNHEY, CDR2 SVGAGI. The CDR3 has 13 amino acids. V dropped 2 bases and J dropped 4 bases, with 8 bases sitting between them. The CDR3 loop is CASSYSPGTEAFF. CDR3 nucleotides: TGTGCCAGCAGTTACAGCCCCGGCACTGAAGCTTTCTTT.

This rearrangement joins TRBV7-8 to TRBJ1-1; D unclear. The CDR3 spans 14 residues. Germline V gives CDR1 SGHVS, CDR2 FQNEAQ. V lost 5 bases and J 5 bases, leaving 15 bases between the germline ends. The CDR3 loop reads CASSPSYPVTEAFF. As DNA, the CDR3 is TGTGCCAGCAGCCCCAGTTATCCCGTGACTGAAGCTTTCTTT.

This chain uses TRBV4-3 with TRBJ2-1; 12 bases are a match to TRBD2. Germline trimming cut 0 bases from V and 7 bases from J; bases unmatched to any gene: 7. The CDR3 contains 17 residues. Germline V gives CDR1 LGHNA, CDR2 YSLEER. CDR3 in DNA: TGCGCCAGCAGCCAAGATATTGCGACTAGCGGGAGAAATGAGCAGTTCTTC. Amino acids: CASSQDIATSGRNEQFF.

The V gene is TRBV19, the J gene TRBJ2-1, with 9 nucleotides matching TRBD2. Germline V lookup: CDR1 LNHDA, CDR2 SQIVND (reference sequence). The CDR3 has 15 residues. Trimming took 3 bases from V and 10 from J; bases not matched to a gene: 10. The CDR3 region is CASSILAGIVGEQFF. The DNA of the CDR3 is TGTGCCAGTAGTATCCTAGCGGGAATAGTTGGAGAGCAGTTCTTC.

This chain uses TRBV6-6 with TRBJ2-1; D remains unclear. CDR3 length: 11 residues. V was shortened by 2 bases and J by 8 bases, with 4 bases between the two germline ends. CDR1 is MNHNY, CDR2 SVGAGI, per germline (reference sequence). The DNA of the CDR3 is TGTGCCAGCAGTTACCAGGATGAGCAGTTCTTC. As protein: CASSYQDEQFF.

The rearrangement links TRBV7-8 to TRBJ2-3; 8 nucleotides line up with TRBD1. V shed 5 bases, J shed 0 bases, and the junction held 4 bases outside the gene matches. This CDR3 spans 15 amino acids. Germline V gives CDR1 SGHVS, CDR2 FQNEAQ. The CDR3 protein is CASSTRQGSTDTQYF. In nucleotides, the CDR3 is TGTGCCAGCAGCACCCGACAGGGGAGCACAGATACGCAGTATTTT.

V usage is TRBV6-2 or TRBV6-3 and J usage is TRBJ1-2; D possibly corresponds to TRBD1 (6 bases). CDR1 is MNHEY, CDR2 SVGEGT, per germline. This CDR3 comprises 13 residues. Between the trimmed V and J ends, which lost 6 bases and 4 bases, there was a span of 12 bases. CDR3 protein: CASSPTGPYGYTF. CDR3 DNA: TGTGCCAGCAGCCCGACAGGACCCTATGGCTACACCTTC.

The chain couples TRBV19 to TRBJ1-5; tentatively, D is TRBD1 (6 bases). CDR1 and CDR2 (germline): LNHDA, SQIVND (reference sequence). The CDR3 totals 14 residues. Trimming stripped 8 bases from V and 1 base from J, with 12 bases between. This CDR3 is CASGLGASNQPQHF. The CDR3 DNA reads TGTGCCAGTGGACTGGGGGCGAGCAATCAGCCCCAGCATTTT.

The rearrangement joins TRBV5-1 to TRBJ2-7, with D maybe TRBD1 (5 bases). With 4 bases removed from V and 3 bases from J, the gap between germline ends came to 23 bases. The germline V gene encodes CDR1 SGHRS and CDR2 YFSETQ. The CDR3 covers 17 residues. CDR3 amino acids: CASSQVPRDSKLYEQYF. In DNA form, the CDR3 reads TGCGCCAGCAGCCAGGTCCCCCGCGACAGTAAACTCTACGAGCAGTACTTC.